The sequence of this T cell receptor beta chain was determined in a study of identical twins. Study conclusions and caveats: Fewer insertions characterized abundant cord blood beta clonotypes, whereas memory repertoires showed none. One should note that invariant MAIT and iNKT cells could partly confound zero-insertion analyses. Among monozygotic twins, out-of-frame TCR alpha sharing exceeded what models predicted.

This clonotype has a handful of counts. Its antigen is as yet unknown. V was pared by 4 bases and J by 0 bases, with 11 bases between. The CDR3 contains 15 residues. From germline, CDR1 is SGHAT and CDR2 FQNNGV. Template switching added a universal primer site; cDNA carried unique molecular identifiers. TCRdb re-called the 5' RACE reads through MiXCR, storing one row per CDR3 protein. This table has approximately 1.8 million distinct CDR3 sequences, roughly 35% appearing once. Sequencing was performed on cord blood. This TCR was sampled from a newborn girl in good health. The gene calls are TRBV11-2 and TRBJ2-3, with D possibly being TRBD2 (6 bases). Here the CDR3 DNA reads TGTGCCAGCAGCTATTTAGCGGATAGCACAGATACGCAGTATTTT. Its protein product is CASSYLADSTDTQYF.